Listed below are T cell receptor beta chains from one sample, sequenced in a study of T-cell memory formation after mild COVID-19. In TCRdb, the 5' RACE reads were re-called with MiXCR into one record per CDR3 protein. The table has tens of thousands of distinct CDR3 sequences, about 7.3% seen once; the top ten hold 1.4% to 1.5%. Input material: PBMCs or a T cell subset sorted from them (not recorded which). All receptors derive from a man in his late teens or twenties who had mild COVID-19 (a few samples of this study predate the infection). Cell type and time point are not known. Both conserved end residues are part of each CDR3. Each record gives: clone size, J gene, D gene, V gene, CDR3 DNA, CDR3 protein. The D gene is left open where the match is weak. The size field is filled for only some rows; it gives once, few, many or a size class.

size: few
J: TRBJ2-2
D: -
V: TRBV5-1
DNA: TGCGCCAGCAGACGGGGAACCACCGGGGAGCTGTTTTTT
CDR3: CASRRGTTGELFF

size: few
J: TRBJ2-5
D: -
V: TRBV27
DNA: TGTGCCAGCAGTTATGCGGGCCAGACCCAGTACTTC
CDR3: CASSYAGQTQYF

size: many
J: TRBJ1-5
D: -
V: TRBV6-2/TRBV6-3
DNA: TGTGCCAGCAGGACCCTCGGGGACCAGCCCCAGCATTTT
CDR3: CASRTLGDQPQHF

size: -
J: TRBJ2-3
D: -
V: TRBV4-3
DNA: TGCGCCAGCAGCCAAGAACCCACAGATACGCAGTATTTT
CDR3: CASSQEPTDTQYF

size: few
J: TRBJ2-1
D: -
V: TRBV20-1
DNA: TGCAGTGCTAGAGGTGGGCAGGGTAGTGAGTTCTTC
CDR3: CSARGGQGSEFF

size: -
J: TRBJ1-6
D: TRBD1
V: TRBV4-1
DNA: TGCGCCAGCAGCCAAGGTTTACGACAGGGTGGCTCACCCCTCCACTTT
CDR3: CASSQGLRQGGSPLHF

size: few
J: TRBJ2-5
D: -
V: TRBV5-1
DNA: TGCGCCAGCAGATCGGGACAAGGGGAGACCCAGTACTTC
CDR3: CASRSGQGETQYF

size: -
J: TRBJ1-2
D: -
V: TRBV4-3
DNA: TGCGCCAGCAGCCAGGTACGGGAACTCTATGGCTACACCTTC
CDR3: CASSQVRELYGYTF

size: medium-sized
J: TRBJ2-1
D: TRBD2
V: TRBV5-1
DNA: TGCGCCAGCAGCTTGGGACTAGCGGGGGACAATGAGCAGTTCTTC
CDR3: CASSLGLAGDNEQFF

size: few
J: TRBJ2-7
D: TRBD1
V: TRBV10-2
DNA: TGCGCCAGCAGCCCACCGGGGACAGGGGGTTCTTACGAGCAGTACTTC
CDR3: CASSPPGTGGSYEQYF

size: few
J: TRBJ2-5
D: TRBD2
V: TRBV6-6
DNA: TGTGCCAGCGGGCTAGCGGGGGGCCTAGAGACCCAGTACTTC
CDR3: CASGLAGGLETQYF

size: -
J: TRBJ1-1
D: -
V: TRBV12-3/TRBV12-4
DNA: TGTGCCAGCGTAAAAGGGTACACTGAAGCTTTCTTT
CDR3: CASVKGYTEAFF

size: -
J: TRBJ2-3
D: -
V: TRBV19
DNA: TGTGCCAGTAGTCCGCAGGGGGGGGGCACAGATACGCAGTATTTT
CDR3: CASSPQGGGTDTQYF

size: -
J: TRBJ1-2
D: TRBD1
V: TRBV6-5
DNA: TGTGCCAGCAGTGGCGACAGGGAGGACTATGGCTACACCTTC
CDR3: CASSGDREDYGYTF

size: -
J: TRBJ2-3
D: -
V: TRBV7-9
DNA: TGTGCCAGCAGCCCCTATCTGAACACAGATACGCAGTATTTT
CDR3: CASSPYLNTDTQYF

size: few
J: TRBJ1-4
D: -
V: TRBV18
DNA: TGTGCCAGCTCACGGGGGACTAATGAAAAACTGTTTTTT
CDR3: CASSRGTNEKLFF

size: -
J: TRBJ1-2
D: TRBD1
V: TRBV7-9
DNA: TGTGCCAGCGACCGGGACAGTAACTATGGCTACACCTTC
CDR3: CASDRDSNYGYTF

size: -
J: TRBJ1-6
D: -
V: TRBV27
DNA: TGTGCCAGCAGATCCGTAGGTTCACCCCTCCACTTT
CDR3: CASRSVGSPLHF

size: few
J: TRBJ2-3
D: -
V: TRBV6-2/TRBV6-3
DNA: TGTGCCAGCAGTTTAGCGGTCTTTAGCACAGATACGCAGTATTTT
CDR3: CASSLAVFSTDTQYF

size: -
J: TRBJ2-2
D: -
V: TRBV5-8
DNA: TGTGCCAGCAGCGATAAGCCCGGGGAGCTGTTTTTT
CDR3: CASSDKPGELFF

size: few
J: TRBJ1-5
D: -
V: TRBV24-1
DNA: TGTGCCACCAGTGACCCCTCGGCCCATCATCAGCCCCAGCATTTT
CDR3: CATSDPSAHHQPQHF

size: many
J: TRBJ2-3
D: -
V: TRBV7-8
DNA: TGTGCCAGCACCGTAGGGACGGCCTACACAGATACGCAGTATTTT
CDR3: CASTVGTAYTDTQYF

size: -
J: TRBJ2-3
D: TRBD2
V: TRBV9
DNA: TGTGCCAGCAGCCTAACCTCTAGCGGATGGACAGATACGCAGTATTTT
CDR3: CASSLTSSGWTDTQYF

size: many
J: TRBJ2-3
D: TRBD2
V: TRBV6-5
DNA: TGTGCCAGCAGTTCCGTTCGGCGGGGGGGCCCAGATACGCAGTATTTT
CDR3: CASSSVRRGGPDTQYF

size: few
J: TRBJ1-1
D: -
V: TRBV12-3/TRBV12-4
DNA: TGTGCCAGCAGTGATTCCGGGACGGAGAACACTGAAGCTTTCTTT
CDR3: CASSDSGTENTEAFF

size: few
J: TRBJ1-2
D: TRBD1
V: TRBV15
DNA: TGTGCCACCAGCAGATCCGGGACAGGCGTCTATGGCTACACCTTC
CDR3: CATSRSGTGVYGYTF

size: few
J: TRBJ1-2
D: -
V: TRBV24-1
DNA: TGTGCCACCAGTGATGGCGGGACGGGCAACTATGGCTACACCTTC
CDR3: CATSDGGTGNYGYTF

size: few
J: TRBJ2-2
D: TRBD2
V: TRBV7-2
DNA: TGTGCCAGCAGCCCACAAGCGGGGGGATCCGGGGAGCTGTTTTTT
CDR3: CASSPQAGGSGELFF

size: few
J: TRBJ2-4
D: -
V: TRBV4-1
DNA: TGCGCCAGCAGCCAAGATGATCCAGGGGCGTCGGGCAAAAACATTCAGTACTTC
CDR3: CASSQDDPGASGKNIQYF

size: -
J: TRBJ2-5
D: -
V: TRBV7-6
DNA: TGTGCCAGCAGCAGACGGTCTGGGGGGGAGACCCAGTACTTC
CDR3: CASSRRSGGETQYF

size: -
J: TRBJ1-2
D: -
V: TRBV29-1
DNA: TGCAGCGGGGGCCGGGAGAACTATGGCTACACCTTC
CDR3: CSGGRENYGYTF

size: many
J: TRBJ2-3
D: -
V: TRBV9
DNA: TGTGCCAGCAGCGAAACGGGGGCAGATACGCAGTATTTT
CDR3: CASSETGADTQYF

size: once
J: TRBJ1-2
D: TRBD1
V: TRBV20-1
DNA: TGCAGTGCTAGGGAGGCAGGGGGAGGAAGCGGCTACACCTTC
CDR3: CSAREAGGGSGYTF

size: -
J: TRBJ2-7
D: TRBD2
V: TRBV4-3
DNA: TGCGCCAGCAGCCAAGATCTAGAGCTAGCGGGGACGGGGGAGCAGTACTTC
CDR3: CASSQDLELAGTGEQYF

size: few
J: TRBJ2-2
D: TRBD2
V: TRBV7-2
DNA: TGTGCCAGCAGCCCCTCGTGGGGGGGGGTGGCGAACACCGGGGAGCTGTTTTTT
CDR3: CASSPSWGGVANTGELFF

size: few
J: TRBJ1-5
D: -
V: TRBV7-2
DNA: TGTGCCAGCAGCTTAGCATCGGGAGATGGGCCCCAGCATTTT
CDR3: CASSLASGDGPQHF

size: few
J: TRBJ1-2
D: TRBD1
V: TRBV12-3/TRBV12-4
DNA: TGTGCCAGCACCAAAGGAGAACAGGGGGTCGGAGGCTACACCTTC
CDR3: CASTKGEQGVGGYTF

size: few
J: TRBJ1-1
D: -
V: TRBV12-3/TRBV12-4
DNA: TGTGCCAGCAGTAGTATGAACACTGAAGCTTTCTTT
CDR3: CASSSMNTEAFF

size: -
J: TRBJ2-2
D: -
V: TRBV4-3
DNA: TGCGCCAGCAGCCAAAGGGTGGACACCGGGGAGCTGTTTTTT
CDR3: CASSQRVDTGELFF

size: many
J: TRBJ2-2
D: TRBD1
V: TRBV7-2
DNA: TGTGCCAGCAGCCAGACAGGGGCGGGCACCGGGGAGCTGTTTTTT
CDR3: CASSQTGAGTGELFF

size: -
J: TRBJ1-6
D: -
V: TRBV4-3
DNA: TGCGCCAGCAGCCAAGCTTCCCAATTGGGAAATTCACCCCTCCACTTT
CDR3: CASSQASQLGNSPLHF

size: -
J: TRBJ2-2
D: TRBD2
V: TRBV5-1
DNA: TGCGCCAGCAGCCCGTTCGGAACGCGGGGGGGCCCCACCGGGGAGCTGTTTTTT
CDR3: CASSPFGTRGGPTGELFF

size: -
J: TRBJ2-3
D: -
V: TRBV5-1
DNA: TGCGCCAGCAGCATAAGGAAAGCGGACACAGATACGCAGTATTTT
CDR3: CASSIRKADTDTQYF

size: few
J: TRBJ2-7
D: -
V: TRBV20-1
DNA: TGCAGTGCTTCACCAAACCGGCTAGGGGACTACGAGCAGTACTTC
CDR3: CSASPNRLGDYEQYF

size: many
J: TRBJ2-7
D: TRBD2
V: TRBV11-2
DNA: TGTGCCAGCAGCTTAGGCGGGGGGGCTTACGAGCAGTACTTC
CDR3: CASSLGGGAYEQYF

size: many
J: TRBJ1-1
D: -
V: TRBV13
DNA: TGTGCCAGCAGCTTATTGAGGGGCCCTGAAGCTTTCTTT
CDR3: CASSLLRGPEAFF

size: many
J: TRBJ2-1
D: -
V: TRBV7-2
DNA: TGTGCCAGCAGCTACGAATCCTACAATGAGCAGTTCTTC
CDR3: CASSYESYNEQFF

size: medium-sized
J: TRBJ2-1
D: TRBD2
V: TRBV7-3
DNA: TGTGCCAGCTCTGTCCTAGCGGGGTACAATGAGCAGTTCTTC
CDR3: CASSVLAGYNEQFF

size: few
J: TRBJ1-2
D: TRBD1
V: TRBV5-1
DNA: TGCGCCAGCAGCACAGGGGACCGGGATGGCTACACCTTC
CDR3: CASSTGDRDGYTF

size: many
J: TRBJ2-3
D: -
V: TRBV4-3
DNA: TGCGCCAGCAGCCAAGATCTATCCGTTGGGAGTGATACGCAGTATTTT
CDR3: CASSQDLSVGSDTQYF

size: medium-sized
J: TRBJ2-5
D: -
V: TRBV4-1
DNA: TGCGCCAGCAGCCAAGAATATTCCGGACAAGAGACCCAGTACTTC
CDR3: CASSQEYSGQETQYF

size: many
J: TRBJ1-1
D: -
V: TRBV5-6
DNA: TGTGCCAGCACCCTTTATAGCGTTAGGACTGAAGCTTTCTTT
CDR3: CASTLYSVRTEAFF

size: many
J: TRBJ2-2
D: -
V: TRBV7-9
DNA: TGTGCCAGCAGCACCTTTGACGCCGGGGAGCTGTTTTTT
CDR3: CASSTFDAGELFF

size: few
J: TRBJ2-2
D: TRBD2
V: TRBV5-1
DNA: TGCGCCAGCAGCTTCCTAGCGGGGGGTCTTAACACCGGGGAGCTGTTTTTT
CDR3: CASSFLAGGLNTGELFF

size: few
J: TRBJ2-2
D: -
V: TRBV6-5
DNA: TGTGCCAGCAGTTTTGGGGGGAACACCGGGGAGCTGTTTTTT
CDR3: CASSFGGNTGELFF

size: few
J: TRBJ1-1
D: TRBD1
V: TRBV3-1
DNA: TGTGCCAGCAGCCGCGGACAGGCCCAGACTGAAGCTTTCTTT
CDR3: CASSRGQAQTEAFF

size: -
J: TRBJ1-5
D: -
V: TRBV29-1
DNA: TGCAGCGTCCTCTGGGGGGGTAGCAATCAGCCCCAGCATTTT
CDR3: CSVLWGGSNQPQHF

size: few
J: TRBJ2-4
D: -
V: TRBV2
DNA: TGTGCCAGCAGTGAAAGCGGGCGGGTGGACATTCAGTACTTC
CDR3: CASSESGRVDIQYF

size: -
J: TRBJ2-2
D: TRBD1
V: TRBV29-1
DNA: TGCAGCGTGGACAGGGGAGTGGCCTGGGAGCTGTTTTTT
CDR3: CSVDRGVAWELFF